This is a list of T cell receptor beta chains from one sample in a study of response to subunit inactivated influenza vaccine. MiXCR, run by TCRdb on the RT-PCR reads, gives a single entry per CDR3 protein. The sample holds approximately 230,000 distinct CDR3 sequences; about 12% are singletons and the top ten take 7.5% to 10%. Sequencing was performed on non-naive T cells sorted from PBMCs, taken around two weeks before vaccination. Receptor source: a middle-aged man who received an inactivated influenza vaccine. Both conserved end residues are part of each CDR3. D genes are given only for firm matches. Size values are once, few and many counts, or a class for expanded clones, and some rows have none.

v_gene	d_gene	j_gene	abundance	CDR3aa	CDR3nt
TRBV12-3/TRBV12-4	.	TRBJ2-3	few	CASSLSFGGSGTDTQYF	TGTGCCAGCAGTTTATCGTTCGGGGGCTCGGGCACAGATACGCAGTATTTT
TRBV5-1	.	TRBJ2-7	few	CASSSSGTEGGYEQYF	TGCGCCAGCAGCTCCTCCGGGACAGAGGGGGGATACGAGCAGTACTTC
TRBV28	TRBD1	TRBJ2-3	few	CASSLDQTGGFTDTQYF	TGTGCCAGCAGTTTGGACCAGACAGGGGGATTCACAGATACGCAGTATTTT
TRBV4-1	TRBD1	TRBJ1-6	few	CASSQVGTGGYNSPLHF	TGCGCCAGCAGCCAAGTTGGGACAGGGGGCTATAATTCACCCCTCCACTTT
TRBV20-1	TRBD1	TRBJ1-5	.	CSAMGTAGNQPQHF	TGCAGTGCTATGGGGACAGCGGGCAATCAGCCCCAGCATTTT
TRBV5-5	.	TRBJ2-2	many	CASRITGPGELFF	TGTGCCAGCAGAATAACAGGGCCCGGGGAGCTGTTTTTT
TRBV30	TRBD1	TRBJ2-4	few	CAWARTGQAKNIQYF	TGTGCCTGGGCTAGGACAGGCCAGGCCAAAAACATTCAGTACTTC
TRBV7-9	.	TRBJ2-5	.	CASSLGAGTETQYF	TGTGCCAGCAGCTTAGGCGCAGGGACCGAGACCCAGTACTTC
TRBV30	.	TRBJ2-2	many	CAWSVPENTGELFF	TGTGCCTGGAGTGTACCAGAAAACACCGGGGAGCTGTTTTTT
TRBV14	TRBD1	TRBJ2-1	.	CASSRLPGQGANEQFF	TGTGCCAGCAGCCGATTACCGGGACAGGGGGCGAATGAGCAGTTCTTC
TRBV5-1	TRBD2	TRBJ2-3	.	CASSLRSSGGLDTQYF	TGCGCCAGCAGCTTGAGGTCTAGCGGGGGGTTAGATACGCAGTATTTT
TRBV29-1	TRBD2	TRBJ2-3	.	CSVEISGRADTQYF	TGCAGCGTTGAGATTAGCGGGAGAGCAGATACGCAGTATTTT
TRBV12-3/TRBV12-4	.	TRBJ2-5	few	CASSLWGTGTQYF	TGTGCCAGCAGTTTATGGGGAACCGGGACCCAGTACTTC
TRBV15	.	TRBJ2-5	many	CATSRAGIRDF	TGTGCCACCAGCAGAGCGGGTATCCGAGACTTC
TRBV20-1	.	TRBJ1-1	few	CRAETWGLLNTEAFF	TGCAGAGCCGAGACCTGGGGACTATTGAACACTGAAGCTTTCTTT
TRBV20-1	.	TRBJ1-2	.	CSARDQVYGYTF	TGCAGTGCTAGAGATCAGGTCTATGGCTACACCTTC
TRBV9	.	TRBJ1-6	few	CASSLRDKRSPLHF	TGTGCCAGCAGCCTCCGGGACAAGAGATCACCCCTCCACTTT
TRBV12-3/TRBV12-4	TRBD2	TRBJ2-7	few	CASSLGAGGPLSEQYF	TGTGCCAGCAGTTTAGGTGCGGGGGGACCACTTTCCGAGCAGTACTTC
TRBV19	TRBD2	TRBJ2-1	few	CASSVTGTRSEQFF	TGTGCCAGTAGTGTTACCGGGACTAGGAGTGAGCAGTTCTTC
TRBV4-3	.	TRBJ2-3	few	CASSPTDRSSTDTQYF	TGCGCCAGCAGCCCTACGGACAGATCTAGCACAGATACGCAGTATTTT
TRBV3-1	TRBD2	TRBJ2-1	many	CASCFGPVGGRIPYNEQFF	TGTGCCAGCTGCTTCGGGCCTGTCGGCGGGAGGATACCCTACAATGAGCAGTTCTTC
TRBV6-2/TRBV6-3	.	TRBJ2-5	few	CASSRGIQETQYF	TGTGCCAGCAGTCGGGGGATCCAAGAGACCCAGTACTTC
TRBV7-2	.	TRBJ2-1	few	CASSSRSYNEQFF	TGTGCCAGCAGCTCCCGGTCCTACAATGAGCAGTTCTTC
TRBV2	.	TRBJ1-2	.	CASSAYRDNGYTF	TGTGCCAGCAGCGCCTACAGGGATAATGGCTACACCTTC
TRBV2	.	TRBJ2-4	many	CASSGTGSGAKNIQYF	TGTGCCAGCAGTGGTACAGGTTCCGGGGCCAAAAACATTCAGTACTTC
TRBV28	.	TRBJ2-7	few	CASLGPDGYEQYF	TGTGCCAGCTTAGGACCCGACGGCTACGAGCAGTACTTC
TRBV12-3/TRBV12-4	TRBD2	TRBJ2-1	many	CASTREGLEQFF	TGTGCCAGCACGCGGGAGGGCCTTGAGCAGTTCTTC
TRBV6-5	TRBD1	TRBJ1-5	.	CASSYGQGAEQPQHF	TGTGCCAGCAGTTATGGACAGGGGGCTGAACAGCCCCAGCATTTT
TRBV27	TRBD1	TRBJ2-7	.	CASSLSTGGSGYEQYF	TGTGCCAGCAGTTTATCAACAGGGGGAAGCGGCTACGAGCAGTACTTC
TRBV18	.	TRBJ2-3	.	CASSFQGRDTQYF	TGTGCCAGCTCATTTCAGGGGAGAGATACGCAGTATTTT
TRBV5-1	.	TRBJ2-5	.	CASSFARSQETQYF	TGCGCCAGCAGCTTTGCCAGGTCTCAAGAGACCCAGTACTTC
TRBV27	.	TRBJ2-1	few	CASTPGLTSYNEQFF	TGTGCCAGCACCCCGGGACTTACCTCCTACAATGAGCAGTTCTTC
TRBV12-3/TRBV12-4	.	TRBJ2-1	.	CASSWFLGTSHNEQFF	TGTGCCAGCAGTTGGTTTTTGGGGACAAGTCACAATGAGCAGTTCTTC
TRBV10-3	TRBD1	TRBJ2-7	many	CAISELGDRGPVEQYF	TGTGCCATCAGTGAGTTGGGGGACAGGGGCCCTGTTGAGCAGTACTTC
TRBV4-3	TRBD1	TRBJ2-7	.	CTSSQDNRGPGEQYF	TGCACCAGCAGCCAAGATAACAGGGGCCCGGGAGAGCAGTACTTC
TRBV12-3/TRBV12-4	.	TRBJ1-2	few	CASSLAPGRGYTF	TGTGCCAGCAGTTTAGCGCCAGGCCGGGGCTACACCTTC
TRBV7-3	.	TRBJ2-1	.	CASSLQLGTFDEQFF	TGTGCCAGCAGCTTACAGTTGGGGACGTTCGATGAGCAGTTCTTC
TRBV5-1	TRBD2	TRBJ2-2	.	CASSLMGLGRFVGELFF	TGCGCCAGCAGCTTGATGGGACTAGGAAGATTCGTCGGGGAGCTGTTTTTT
TRBV19	TRBD1	TRBJ1-2	few	CASGKGQGAKLGGYTF	TGTGCCAGCGGGAAGGGACAGGGGGCGAAACTAGGAGGCTACACCTTC
TRBV20-1	TRBD2	TRBJ2-1	.	CCARASGGDSYNEQFF	TGCTGTGCTAGAGCTAGCGGGGGGGACTCCTACAATGAGCAGTTCTTC
TRBV18	.	TRBJ2-7	.	CASSPSVSYEQYF	TGTGCCAGCTCACCGTCTGTATCCTACGAGCAGTACTTC
TRBV6-2/TRBV6-3	TRBD2	TRBJ2-7	.	CASSWAGTSVYEQYF	TGTGCCAGCAGTTGGGCCGGGACTAGCGTATACGAGCAGTACTTC
TRBV24-1	TRBD1	TRBJ2-6	.	CATSDKTGNPGANVLTF	TGTGCCACCAGTGATAAGACAGGGAACCCTGGGGCCAACGTCCTGACTTTC
TRBV4-3	.	TRBJ2-3	.	CASSQDPGRGQAQYF	TGCGCCAGCAGCCAAGATCCGGGGAGGGGGCAGGCGCAGTATTTT
TRBV3-1	.	TRBJ2-7	many	CASSQETGRVSYEQYF	TGTGCCAGCAGCCAAGAAACAGGGAGGGTCTCCTACGAGCAGTACTTC
TRBV20-1	.	TRBJ2-5	.	CSAMGGEETQYF	TGCAGTGCTATGGGCGGAGAAGAGACCCAGTACTTC
TRBV19	.	TRBJ1-2	few	CASSISQGNYGYTF	TGTGCCAGTAGTATATCCCAGGGAAACTATGGCTACACCTTC
TRBV20-1	.	TRBJ1-1	.	CSAIPLTGNTEAFF	TGCAGTGCTATCCCCTTGACAGGGAACACTGAAGCTTTCTTT
TRBV5-5	.	TRBJ2-7	few	CASSSLGAEQYF	TGTGCCAGCAGCTCTCTGGGTGCCGAGCAGTACTTC
TRBV10-1	.	TRBJ1-3	.	CASSRSVTSGNTIYF	TGCGCCAGCAGTCGGTCAGTTACCTCTGGAAACACCATATATTTT
TRBV3-1	.	TRBJ1-3	many	CASSQRGAQDSGNTIYF	TGTGCCAGCAGTCAGAGGGGGGCACAAGACTCTGGAAACACCATATATTTT
TRBV11-1	.	TRBJ2-1	many	CASSLAVRLNEQFF	TGTGCCAGCAGCTTAGCGGTCAGGTTAAATGAGCAGTTCTTC
TRBV6-1	TRBD1	TRBJ1-2	few	CASSAGTGARGYTF	TGTGCCAGCAGTGCCGGGACAGGGGCCAGGGGCTACACCTTC
TRBV28	.	TRBJ1-5	many	CASTPAEGGNQPQHF	TGTGCCAGCACCCCAGCCGAGGGTGGCAATCAGCCCCAGCATTTT
TRBV18	TRBD1	TRBJ2-5	few	CASSRNGQGGETQYF	TGTGCCAGCTCAAGAAACGGACAGGGCGGAGAGACCCAGTACTTC
TRBV5-1	TRBD1	TRBJ2-7	few	CASSPRRLGQRFDEQYF	TGCGCCAGCAGCCCGAGACGGCTGGGACAGAGGTTTGACGAGCAGTACTTC
TRBV7-6	.	TRBJ2-2	.	CASNPRVGGGHTGELFF	TGTGCCAGCAACCCCCGGGTGGGGGGGGGCCACACCGGGGAGCTGTTTTTT
TRBV29-1	.	TRBJ1-4	.	CSALSDLATNEKLFF	TGCAGCGCACTATCTGATCTAGCAACTAATGAAAAACTGTTTTTT
TRBV29-1	.	TRBJ1-1	.	CSEQGRGGTEAFF	TGCAGCGAGCAGGGCAGGGGTGGGACTGAAGCTTTCTTT